This T cell receptor beta chain was documented in a study of siplizumab effects on memory and regulatory T cells. Findings of the study overall: Naive T cells, seemingly more diverse than memory cells, seemed major alloresponse contributors.

CDR1 and CDR2 (germline): LNHDA, SQIVND (reference sequence). The length of the CDR3 is 16 residues. Trimming at V came to 5 bases and at J to 1 base, leaving 4 bases not matched to a gene. Of note for this clone: Its target is unknown.

Here immunoSEQ multiplex PCR was the method, and the copy in TCRdb shows in-frame clones only, minus some. This sample has about 72,000 clones; roughly nine tenths occur once, and the top ten carry 25% to 35%. The origin of this receptor is a human donor in good health. The chain links TRBV19 to TRBJ2-2, with 10 bases lining up with TRBD2. Sequenced input: CD8+ T cells sorted from blood. The CDR3 nucleotides read TGTGCCAGTAGTCCAACTAGCGGGGAGAACACCGGGGAGCTGTTTTTT. Translated: CASSPTSGENTGELFF.